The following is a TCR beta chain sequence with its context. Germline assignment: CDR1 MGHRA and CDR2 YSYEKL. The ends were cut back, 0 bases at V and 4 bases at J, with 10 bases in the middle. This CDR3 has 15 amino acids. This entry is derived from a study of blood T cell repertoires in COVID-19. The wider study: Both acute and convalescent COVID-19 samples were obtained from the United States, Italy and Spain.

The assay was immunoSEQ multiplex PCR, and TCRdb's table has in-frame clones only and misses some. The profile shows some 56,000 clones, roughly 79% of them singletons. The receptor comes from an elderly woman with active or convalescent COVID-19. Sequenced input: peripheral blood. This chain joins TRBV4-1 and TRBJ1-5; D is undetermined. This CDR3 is CASSQDPRYNQPQHF. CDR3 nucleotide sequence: TGCGCCAGCAGCCAAGACCCACGGTATAATCAGCCCCAGCATTTT.